This entry lists 18 T cell receptor beta chains sequenced from one sample in a study of T cell responses to AZD1222 COVID-19 vaccine. Clones were read by immunoSEQ multiplex PCR, and TCRdb kept only the in-frame ones, dropping some. Altogether 130,000 or so clones are present, 85% to 95% being singletons, with the ten largest covering more than 0.85%. The sequencing used peripheral blood, collected on day 0 of MenACWY control vaccination. The origin of the receptors is an adult in good health.

The chain carries TRBV13 and TRBJ2-7, with TRBD1 matching 8 bases. The CDR3 runs to 13 residues. Losses at the gene ends were 4 bases for V and 1 base for J; bases not matched to a gene: 0. Germline V gene lookup returns CDR1 PRHDT and CDR2 FYEKMQ (reference sequence). Here the CDR3 reads CASSWDRSYEQYF. The CDR3 DNA follows: TGTGCCAGCAGCTGGGACAGGTCCTACGAGCAGTACTTC.

This chain connects TRBV2 to TRBJ1-1; 7 nucleotides match TRBD1. This CDR3 region has 15 residues. The V and J ends lost 5 bases and 0 bases, in that order; junction bases with no gene match: 6. Germline-derived CDR1 and CDR2 are SNHLY and FYNNEI. CDR3 in amino acids: CASSFYRGMNTEAFF. The CDR3 DNA reads TGTGCCAGCAGTTTCTACAGGGGAATGAACACTGAAGCTTTCTTT.

The chain employs TRBV6-5 and TRBJ1-1; D gene ambiguous. The CDR3 spans 14 residues. Germline assignment: CDR1 MNHEY and CDR2 SVGAGI. V dropped 8 bases and J dropped 0 bases, with 13 bases sitting between them. For the CDR3, the DNA is TGTGCCAGCGGACGGTCCCTCATGAACACTGAAGCTTTCTTT. Its protein is CASGRSLMNTEAFF.

V and J are TRBV5-8 and TRBJ1-6; a possible D gene is TRBD1 (6 bases). Germline V gene data show CDR1 as SGHTS and CDR2 as YDEGEE. V lost 0 bases and J 8 bases, leaving 12 bases between the germline ends. CDR3 size: 15 residues. This chain's CDR3 is CASSLGQVDDSPLHF. The CDR3 region has the DNA TGTGCCAGCAGCTTGGGACAGGTTGACGATTCACCCCTCCACTTT.

The V and J genes are TRBV2 and TRBJ2-2, with no clear D. Trimming pared 5 bases from V and 3 bases from J, leaving 10 bases between. Germline V gene sequence: CDR1 SNHLY, CDR2 FYNNEI. This CDR3 has 14 amino acids. For the CDR3, the DNA is TGTGCCAGCAGTCGGAGACGGGACACCGGGGAGCTGTTTTTT. Translation gives CASSRRRDTGELFF.

The chain recombines TRBV2 with TRBJ1-5; 8 bases map to TRBD1. The CDR3 covers 12 residues. V lost 11 bases, J lost 6 bases, and 6 bases stayed unmatched. Looked up from germline, CDR1 is SNHLY and CDR2 is FYNNEI. The CDR3: CASTGEGQPQHF. In nucleotides, the CDR3 is TGTGCCTCGACAGGGGAGGGTCAGCCCCAGCATTTT. Using reference TRBV2 and TRBJ1-5 for the parts outside the CDR3, the full variable domain is EPEVTQTPSHQVTQMGQEVILRCVPISNHLYFYWYRQILGQKVEFLVSFYNNEISEKSEIFDDQFSVERPDGSNFTLKIRSTKLEDSAMYFCASTGEGQPQHFGDGTRLSIL.

The chain couples TRBV13 to TRBJ1-4; 9 bases agree with TRBD1. Germline V gene lookup returns CDR1 PRHDT and CDR2 FYEKMQ (reference sequence). There are 17 residues in the CDR3. V trimming: 0 bases; J trimming: 5 bases; junction bases outside the gene matches: 7. For the CDR3, the DNA is TGTGCCAGCAGCTTAGGAAAGGGGACAGGGAGAAATGAAAAACTGTTTTTT. This gives the protein CASSLGKGTGRNEKLFF.

The rearrangement uses TRBV7-9 and TRBJ2-1; 13 bases match TRBD2. From germline, CDR1 is SEHNR and CDR2 FQNEAQ (reference sequence). Unmatched junction bases numbered 4, after V lost 1 base and J lost 10 bases. The CDR3 loop spans 15 amino acids. The CDR3, as DNA: TGTGCCAGCAGCTTAGGGACTAGCGGGAGAGGGGAGCAGTTCTTC. It translates to CASSLGTSGRGEQFF.

The rearrangement uses TRBV27 and TRBJ2-1; weak D call: TRBD2 (5 bases). The V end lost 7 bases, the J end lost 3 bases, and 19 bases lay between the germline ends. The CDR3 is 16 amino acids. The germline V gene encodes CDR1 MNHEY and CDR2 SMNVEV (reference sequence). The chain's CDR3 is CASTPSFREDYNEQFF. The CDR3, as DNA: TGTGCCAGCACCCCCTCTTTTCGGGAAGACTACAATGAGCAGTTCTTC.

The rearrangement uses TRBV3-1 (or the pseudogene TRBV3-2) and TRBJ1-5; 7 bases line up with TRBD1. The CDR3 consists of 16 residues. J lost 0 bases, V lost 5 bases, and 7 bases had no gene match. The germline CDR1 and CDR2 sequences are LGHDT and YNNKEL (reference sequence). CDR3 nucleotides: TGTGCCAGCAGCTCCAGGGGGGGAGTTAGCAATCAGCCCCAGCATTTT. It is translated as CASSSRGGVSNQPQHF.

CDR3 sequence: CAWSVLGTPEKLFF. The CDR3 DNA is TGTGCCTGGAGTGTACTAGGGACACCGGAAAAACTGTTTTTT. V is TRBV30 and J is TRBJ1-4; TRBD1 is a possible D gene (6 bases). Trimming removed 0 bases at V and 8 bases at J, with 13 bases between. Germline V CDR1 and CDR2: GTSNPN, SVGIG (reference sequence). The CDR3 contains 14 residues.

The chain uses TRBV19 and TRBJ1-2, with D possibly being TRBD1 (6 bases). Germline CDR1 and CDR2: LNHDA and SQIVND (reference sequence). With 1 base removed from V and 6 bases from J, the gap between germline ends came to 12 bases. There are 14 residues in the CDR3. The CDR3 loop is CASSIGIRGHGYTF. The CDR3 DNA reads TGTGCCAGTAGTATAGGGATCAGGGGACATGGCTACACCTTC.

The chain has TRBV2 and TRBJ1-6, with D hard to call. Germline assignment: CDR1 SNHLY and CDR2 FYNNEI. The CDR3 length is 16 residues. V lost 1 base, J lost 5 bases, and 12 bases lay in between. The CDR3 sequence is CASSEVRIQDNSPLHF. Here the CDR3 DNA reads TGTGCCAGCAGTGAAGTTAGAATCCAGGATAATTCACCCCTCCACTTT.

The chain joins TRBV7-6 to TRBJ1-6, with D perhaps TRBD1 (6 bases). The CDR3 loop spans 16 amino acids. Trimming left V 5 bases short and J 10 bases short, with 21 bases between. Germline CDR1 reads SGHVS; CDR2 reads FNYEAQ. The CDR3 spells CASSPGDGGYGSPLHF. DNA for the CDR3: TGTGCCAGCAGCCCGGGAGACGGGGGCTACGGATCACCCCTCCACTTT.

About this clone itself: Other nucleotide sequences from this sample produce the same CDR3. The DNA for the CDR3 is TGCGCCAGCAGCCAAGAAGGGGCCGGGAATAATTCACCCCTCCACTTT. It codes for CASSQEGAGNNSPLHF. The chain recombines TRBV4-3 with TRBJ1-6, with D perhaps matching TRBD1 (5 bases). Germline values: CDR1 LGHNA, CDR2 YSLEER. CDR3 length equals 16 residues. V lost 0 bases and J lost 5, with 11 bases in between.

The chain joins TRBV27 to TRBJ2-7; 9 bases are a match to TRBD1. Trimming at V came to 2 bases and at J to 3 bases, leaving 2 bases not matched to a gene. Germline CDR1 is MNHEY and CDR2 is SMNVEV (reference sequence). CDR3 length equals 14 residues. The CDR3 nucleotides are TGTGCCAGCAGTTTAAACAGGGGGCACTACGAGCAGTACTTC. Translation gives CASSLNRGHYEQYF.

The chain recombines TRBV27 with TRBJ1-2, with unresolved D. Between the trimmed V and J ends, which lost 3 bases and 8 bases, there was a span of 13 bases. This CDR3 region has 13 residues. The V gene's germline CDR1 is MNHEY and CDR2 SMNVEV (reference sequence). CDR3 in amino acids: CASSFRASRGYTF. The CDR3 coding sequence is TGTGCCAGCAGTTTTCGCGCATCTAGGGGCTACACCTTC.

Of note for this clone: A junction boundary mismatches the germline segment, possibly from a read error. The gene calls are TRBV25-1 and TRBJ1-1; D remains ambiguous. The germline V gene has CDR1 MGHDK and CDR2 SYGVNS. This CDR3 region has 13 residues. The CDR3 sequence is CATSSMGNTEAFF. For the CDR3, the DNA is TGTGCCACCAGTTCGATGGGAAACACTGAAGCTTTCTTT. Drawing the rest from reference TRBV25-1 and TRBJ1-1, the complete variable domain is EADIYQTPRYLVIGTGKKITLECSQTMGHDKMYWYQQDPGMELHLIHYSYGVNSTEKGDLSSESTVSRIRTEHFPLTLESARPSHTSQYLCATSSMGNTEAFFGQGTRLTVV.